Each of the 10 T cell receptor beta chains below was sequenced from the same sample in a study of blood T cell repertoires in COVID-19. TCRdb's table, derived via immunoSEQ multiplex PCR, lists solely in-frame clones and lacks some. This sample has hundreds of thousands of clones, with approximately 86% found just once. The sample taken for sequencing was peripheral blood. These receptors all come from an older woman with COVID-19, enrolled during active disease.

The V gene is TRBV6-5, the J gene TRBJ1-4; 8 bases align to TRBD1. The CDR3 consists of 15 residues. V trimming: 2 bases; J trimming: 4 bases; junction bases outside the gene matches: 3. The germline V gene encodes CDR1 MNHEY and CDR2 SVGAGI. The CDR3 coding sequence is TGTGCCAGCAGTTACCGGGACAGGAGTAATGAAAAACTGTTTTTT. The encoded protein is CASSYRDRSNEKLFF.

The chain couples TRBV11-2 to TRBJ1-6; 7 bases line up with TRBD1. V lost 1 base and J lost 6; bases outside the gene matches: 3. Germline CDR1 reads SGHAT; CDR2 reads FQNNGV. The CDR3 spans 15 residues. The CDR3 spells CASSLGNRGNSPLHF. The CDR3 bases are TGTGCCAGCAGCTTAGGTAACAGGGGTAATTCACCCCTCCACTTT.

This clone was seen more than once but under ten times. The chain combines TRBV7-9 with TRBJ2-3; D is unclear. V lost 4 bases and J lost 4, with 6 bases in between. Germline V gives CDR1 SEHNR, CDR2 FQNEAQ (reference sequence). This CDR3 is 12 amino acids long. The CDR3 DNA is TGTGCCAGCAGCTACGCAGCAGATACGCAGTATTTT. This encodes CASSYAADTQYF.

The chain combines TRBV10-3 with TRBJ2-5, with TRBD1 as a possible D gene (5 bases). CDR3 length: 15 residues. CDR1 and CDR2 (germline): ENHRY, SYGVKD. V was cut by 4 bases and J by 5 bases, with 17 bases left in between. The CDR3 DNA follows: TGTGCCATCAGTGGGGTCGGGCAGGGCATGGAGACCCAGTACTTC. It is translated as CAISGVGQGMETQYF.

The chain uses TRBV5-1 and TRBJ1-2; 9 nucleotides agree with TRBD1. Per germline, CDR1 SGHRS and CDR2 YFSETQ. CDR3 length equals 16 residues. After removal of 3 bases from V and 6 bases from J, the junction contained 12 bases not matched to a gene. CDR3 amino acids: CASSSRTGAPGDGYTF. The DNA for the CDR3 is TGCGCCAGCAGCTCGAGGACAGGGGCGCCGGGGGATGGCTACACCTTC.

In regard to this clone: A read error may explain this, as a much larger clone is one base away. Within the sample, other DNA sequences also encode this same CDR3. This chain connects TRBV4-1 to TRBJ2-7; 13 bases match TRBD2. Trimming cost V 2 bases and J 4 bases; bases outside gene matches: 2. Germline loops: CDR1 MGHRA, CDR2 YSYEKL. This CDR3 has 15 residues. The CDR3 DNA reads TGCGCCAGCAGCCAAAGACTAGCGGGGGGTTACGAGCAGTACTTC. Amino acid sequence: CASSQRLAGGYEQYF.

V and J are TRBV7-9 and TRBJ2-1; perhaps TRBD2 as D (5 bases). The germline V and J ends were trimmed by 8 bases and 0 bases, with 8 bases remaining between them. This CDR3 is 13 amino acids long. Germline V lookup: CDR1 SEHNR, CDR2 FQNEAQ (reference sequence). The CDR3 region is CASAEDSYNEQFF. CDR3 in DNA: TGTGCCAGCGCGGAGGACTCCTACAATGAGCAGTTCTTC. Full variable domain (remainder filled in from reference TRBV7-9 and TRBJ2-1): DTGVSQNPRHKITKRGQNVTFRCDPISEHNRLYWYRQTLGQGPEFLTYFQNEAQLEKSRLLSDRFSAERPKGSFSTLEIQRTEQGDSAMYLCASAEDSYNEQFFGPGTRLTVL.

On this clone: This sample includes further DNA sequences coding for the same CDR3. This chain links TRBV12-3 or TRBV12-4 with TRBJ1-2, with D possibly TRBD1 on 5 matching bases. The V end lost 6 bases, the J end lost 2 bases, and 10 bases lay between the germline ends. The CDR3 covers 13 residues. The CDR3, as DNA: TGTGCCAGCAGAGGAACAGGAAACTATGGCTACACCTTC. It yields the protein CASRGTGNYGYTF.

The chain carries TRBV6-5 and TRBJ1-6, with TRBD1 identical over 7 bases. V was pared by 8 bases and J by 10 bases, with 11 bases of the junction left unmatched. Germline V lookup: CDR1 MNHEY, CDR2 SVGAGI. The CDR3 length is 14 residues. DNA for the CDR3: TGTGCCAGCGGGTTGGGCAGGGGGAAATCACCCCTCCACTTT. Translating it yields CASGLGRGKSPLHF.

This clone was picked up one time. The chain uses TRBV5-1 and TRBJ2-5, with a weak D call TRBD2 (6 bases). The CDR3 is 15 residues long. Between the trimmed V and J ends, which lost 4 bases and 4 bases, there was a span of 17 bases. Germline V CDR1 and CDR2: SGHRS, YFSETQ. CDR3 in amino acids: CASSPGDQAVETQYF. In DNA, the CDR3 is TGCGCCAGCAGCCCGGGGGACCAGGCCGTAGAGACCCAGTACTTC.